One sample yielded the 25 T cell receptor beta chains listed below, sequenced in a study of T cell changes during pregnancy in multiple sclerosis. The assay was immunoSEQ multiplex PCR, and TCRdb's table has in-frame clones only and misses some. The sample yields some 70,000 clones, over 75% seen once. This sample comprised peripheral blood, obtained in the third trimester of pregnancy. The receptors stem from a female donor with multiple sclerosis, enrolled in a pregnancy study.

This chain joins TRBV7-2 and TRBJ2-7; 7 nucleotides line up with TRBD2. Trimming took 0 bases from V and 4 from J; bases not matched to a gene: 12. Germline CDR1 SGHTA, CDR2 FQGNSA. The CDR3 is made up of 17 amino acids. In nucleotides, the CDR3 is TGTGCCAGCAGCTTAGCCCCCTTTGGCGGGGGAGCTTACGAGCAGTACTTC. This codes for CASSLAPFGGGAYEQYF.

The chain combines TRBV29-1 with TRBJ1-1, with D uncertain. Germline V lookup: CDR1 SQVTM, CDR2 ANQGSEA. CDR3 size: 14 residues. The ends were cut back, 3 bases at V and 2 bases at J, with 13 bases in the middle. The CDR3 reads CSVEVWARNTEAFF. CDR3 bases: TGCAGCGTTGAGGTGTGGGCGCGTAACACTGAAGCTTTCTTT. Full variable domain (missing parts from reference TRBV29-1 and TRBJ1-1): SAVISQKPSRDICQRGTSLTIQCQVDSQVTMMFWYRQQPGQSLTLIATANQGSEATYESGFVIDKFPISRPNLTFSTLTVSNMSPEDSSIYLCSVEVWARNTEAFFGQGTRLTVV.

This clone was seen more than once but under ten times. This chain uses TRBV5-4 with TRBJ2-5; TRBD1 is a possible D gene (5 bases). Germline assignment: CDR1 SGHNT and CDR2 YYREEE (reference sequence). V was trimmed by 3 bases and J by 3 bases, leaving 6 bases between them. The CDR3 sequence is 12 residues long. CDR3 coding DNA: TGTGCCAGCAGCTCGACAGAAGAGACCCAGTACTTC. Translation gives CASSSTEETQYF.

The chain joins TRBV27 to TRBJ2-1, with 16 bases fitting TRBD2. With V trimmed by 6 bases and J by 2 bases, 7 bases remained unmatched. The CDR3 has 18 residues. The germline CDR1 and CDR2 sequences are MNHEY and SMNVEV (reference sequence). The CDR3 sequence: CASSDGTSGRAPYNEQFF. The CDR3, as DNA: TGTGCCAGCAGCGATGGGACTAGCGGGAGGGCCCCCTACAATGAGCAGTTCTTC.

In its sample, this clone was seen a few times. This chain's CDR3 is CASRKRTDSYEQYF. The CDR3 DNA reads TGTGCCAGTAGGAAAAGGACAGACTCCTACGAGCAGTACTTC. This chain uses TRBV19 with TRBJ2-7; a weak D match, TRBD1 (6 bases). The CDR3 loop spans 14 amino acids. The germline CDR1 and CDR2 sequences are LNHDA and SQIVND (reference sequence). V dropped 6 bases and J dropped 0 bases, with 12 bases sitting between them.

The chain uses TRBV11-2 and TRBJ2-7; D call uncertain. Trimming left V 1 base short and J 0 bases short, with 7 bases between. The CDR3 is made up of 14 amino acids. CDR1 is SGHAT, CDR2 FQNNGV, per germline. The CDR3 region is CASSLVPYSYEQYF. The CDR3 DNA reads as TGTGCCAGCAGCTTAGTTCCCTACTCCTACGAGCAGTACTTC.

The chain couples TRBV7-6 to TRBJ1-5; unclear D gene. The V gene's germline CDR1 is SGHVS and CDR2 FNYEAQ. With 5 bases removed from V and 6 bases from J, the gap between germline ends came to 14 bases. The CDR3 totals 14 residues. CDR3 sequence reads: CASSRVGEGQPQHF. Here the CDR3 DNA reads TGTGCCAGCAGCCGAGTTGGAGAGGGTCAGCCCCAGCATTTT. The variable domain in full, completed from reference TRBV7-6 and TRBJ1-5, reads GAGVSQSPRYKVTKRGQDVALRCDPISGHVSLYWYRQALGQGPEFLTYFNYEAQQDKSGLPNDRFSAERPEGSISTLTIQRTEQRDSAMYRCASSRVGEGQPQHFGDGTRLSIL.

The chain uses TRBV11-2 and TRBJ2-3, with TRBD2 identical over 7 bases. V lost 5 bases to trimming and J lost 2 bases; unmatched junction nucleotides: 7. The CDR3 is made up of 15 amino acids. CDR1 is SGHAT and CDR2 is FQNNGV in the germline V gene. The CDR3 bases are TGTGCCAGCAGCCGATCAGCGGGGACCACAGATACGCAGTATTTT. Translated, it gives CASSRSAGTTDTQYF.

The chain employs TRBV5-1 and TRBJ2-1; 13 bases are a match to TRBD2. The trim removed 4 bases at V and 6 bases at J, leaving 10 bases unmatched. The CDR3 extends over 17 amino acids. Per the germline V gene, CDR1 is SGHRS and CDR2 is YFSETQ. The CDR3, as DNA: TGCGCCAGCAGCCAGACTAGCGGGAGGTTCTCCACCAATGAGCAGTTCTTC. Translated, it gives CASSQTSGRFSTNEQFF.

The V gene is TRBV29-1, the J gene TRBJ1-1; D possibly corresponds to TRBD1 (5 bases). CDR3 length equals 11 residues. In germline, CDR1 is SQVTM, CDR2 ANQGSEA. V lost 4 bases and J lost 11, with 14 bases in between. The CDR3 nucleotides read TGCAGCGTTGGCGCATCGGGGGTTGCTTTCTTT. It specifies CSVGASGVAFF.

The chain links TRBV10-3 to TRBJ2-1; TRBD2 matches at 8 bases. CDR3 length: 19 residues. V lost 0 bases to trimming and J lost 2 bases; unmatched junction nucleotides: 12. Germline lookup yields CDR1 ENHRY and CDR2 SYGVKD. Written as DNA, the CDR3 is TGTGCCATCAGTGAGTCGCTATCGGCTAGCGGGTCGACCTACAATGAGCAGTTCTTC. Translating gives CAISESLSASGSTYNEQFF.

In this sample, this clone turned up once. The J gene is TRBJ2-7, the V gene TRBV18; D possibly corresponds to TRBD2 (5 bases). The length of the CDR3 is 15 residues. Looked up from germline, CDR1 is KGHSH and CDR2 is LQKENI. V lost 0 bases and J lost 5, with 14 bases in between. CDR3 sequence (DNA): TGTGCCAGCTCACCACCGTCCCGGGGTCCTAACGAGCAGTACTTC. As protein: CASSPPSRGPNEQYF.

CDR3 DNA: TGTGCCGGGGAGGGGCGGGATCCCTACAATGAGCAGTTCTTC. Its protein is CAGEGRDPYNEQFF. The rearrangement joins TRBV7-2 to TRBJ2-1; TRBD2 agrees at 7 bases. The CDR3 sequence is 14 residues long. CDR1 SGHTA and CDR2 FQGNSA come from the germline V gene. V dropped 11 bases and J dropped 2; count of bases not matched to a gene: 9.

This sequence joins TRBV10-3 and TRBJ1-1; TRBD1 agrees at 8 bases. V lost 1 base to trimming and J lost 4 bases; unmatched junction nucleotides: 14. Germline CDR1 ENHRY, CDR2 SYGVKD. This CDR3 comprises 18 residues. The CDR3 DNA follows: TGTGCCATCAGTGAGTTCGGGCAGGGGGCGGTTGGGAGCACTGAAGCTTTCTTT. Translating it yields CAISEFGQGAVGSTEAFF.

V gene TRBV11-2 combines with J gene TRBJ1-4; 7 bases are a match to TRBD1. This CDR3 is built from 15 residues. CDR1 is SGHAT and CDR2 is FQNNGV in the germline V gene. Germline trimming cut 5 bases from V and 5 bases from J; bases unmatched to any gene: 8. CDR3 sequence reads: CASSPGQPSNEKLFF. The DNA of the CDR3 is TGTGCCAGCAGCCCGGGACAGCCGTCAAATGAAAAACTGTTTTTT.

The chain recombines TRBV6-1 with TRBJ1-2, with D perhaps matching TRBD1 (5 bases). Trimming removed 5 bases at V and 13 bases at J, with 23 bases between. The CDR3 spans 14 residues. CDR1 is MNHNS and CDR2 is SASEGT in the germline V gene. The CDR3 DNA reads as TGTGCCAGCAGTCCAATTGAAAAGACAGCCACGGGCACCTTC. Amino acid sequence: CASSPIEKTATGTF.

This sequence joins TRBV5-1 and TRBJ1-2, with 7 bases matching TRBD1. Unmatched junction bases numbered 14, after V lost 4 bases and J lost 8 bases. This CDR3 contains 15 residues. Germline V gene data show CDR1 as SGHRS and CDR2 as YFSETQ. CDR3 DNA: TGCGCCAGCAGCACCTGGACAGGACCCACCGGCGGCTACACCTTC. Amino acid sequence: CASSTWTGPTGGYTF.

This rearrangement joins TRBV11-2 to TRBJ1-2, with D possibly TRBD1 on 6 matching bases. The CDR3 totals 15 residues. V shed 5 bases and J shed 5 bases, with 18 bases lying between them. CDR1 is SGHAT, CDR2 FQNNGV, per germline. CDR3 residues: CASSALGRGTYGYTF. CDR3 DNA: TGTGCCAGCAGCGCACTAGGGAGGGGGACTTATGGCTACACCTTC.

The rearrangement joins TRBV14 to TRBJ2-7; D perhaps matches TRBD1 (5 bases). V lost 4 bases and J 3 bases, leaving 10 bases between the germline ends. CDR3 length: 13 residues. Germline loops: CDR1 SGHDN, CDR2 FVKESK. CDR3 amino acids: CASSLDSNYEQYF. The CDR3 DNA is TGTGCCAGCAGCCTAGACAGTAACTACGAGCAGTACTTC.

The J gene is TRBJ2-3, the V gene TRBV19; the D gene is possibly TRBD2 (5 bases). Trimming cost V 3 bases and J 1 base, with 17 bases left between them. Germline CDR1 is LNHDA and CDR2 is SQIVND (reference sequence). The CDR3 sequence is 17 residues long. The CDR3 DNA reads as TGTGCCAGTAGTATTCTACTAGTCCTACGGGGCACAGATACGCAGTATTTT. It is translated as CASSILLVLRGTDTQYF.

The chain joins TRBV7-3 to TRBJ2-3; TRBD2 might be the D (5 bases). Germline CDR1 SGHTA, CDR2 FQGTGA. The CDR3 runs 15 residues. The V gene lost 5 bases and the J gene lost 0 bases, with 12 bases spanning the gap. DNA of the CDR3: TGTGCCAGCAGCGCACGACGGACTAGCACAGATACGCAGTATTTT. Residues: CASSARRTSTDTQYF. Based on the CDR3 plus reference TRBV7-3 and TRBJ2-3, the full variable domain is GAGVSQTPSNKVTEKGKYVELRCDPISGHTALYWYRQSLGQGPEFLIYFQGTGAADDSGLPNDRFFAVRPEGSVSTLKIQRTERGDSAVYLCASSARRTSTDTQYFGPGTRLTVL.

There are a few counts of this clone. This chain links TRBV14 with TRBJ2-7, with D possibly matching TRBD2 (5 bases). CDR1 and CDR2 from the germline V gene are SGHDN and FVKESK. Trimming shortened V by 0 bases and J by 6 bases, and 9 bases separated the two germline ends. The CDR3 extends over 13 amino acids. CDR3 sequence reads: CASSQDAGGEQYF. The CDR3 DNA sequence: TGTGCCAGCAGCCAAGATGCAGGAGGCGAGCAGTACTTC.

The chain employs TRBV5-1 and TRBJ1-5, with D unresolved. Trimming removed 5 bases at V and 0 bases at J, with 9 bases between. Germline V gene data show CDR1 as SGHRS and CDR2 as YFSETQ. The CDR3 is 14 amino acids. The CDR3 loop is CASRPDISNQPQHF. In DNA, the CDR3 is TGCGCCAGCAGACCCGACATTAGCAATCAGCCCCAGCATTTT.

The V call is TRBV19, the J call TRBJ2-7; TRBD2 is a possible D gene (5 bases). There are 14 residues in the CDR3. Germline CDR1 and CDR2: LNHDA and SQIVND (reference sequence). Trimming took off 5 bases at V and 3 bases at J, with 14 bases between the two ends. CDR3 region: CASSPPDGGYEQYF. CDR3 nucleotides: TGTGCCAGTAGTCCCCCGGACGGAGGCTACGAGCAGTACTTC.

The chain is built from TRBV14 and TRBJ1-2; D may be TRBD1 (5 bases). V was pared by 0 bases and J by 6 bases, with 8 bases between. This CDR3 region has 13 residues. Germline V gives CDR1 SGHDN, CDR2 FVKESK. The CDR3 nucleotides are TGTGCCAGCAGCCAAGACAGGGATCATGGCTACACCTTC. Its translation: CASSQDRDHGYTF.